The 8 T cell receptor beta chains reported below all come from one sample, sequenced in a study of T-cell memory formation after mild COVID-19. MiXCR, run by TCRdb on the 5' RACE reads, gives a single entry per CDR3 protein. Of just over 200,000 distinct CDR3 sequences in the sample, roughly 10% were seen once. Sequenced material: PBMCs or a T cell subset sorted from them (not recorded which). These receptors all come from a man between 18 and 35 years old who had mild COVID-19 (a few samples of this study predate the infection). Cell type and time point are not known.

In its sample, this clonotype was seen a few times. The rearrangement joins TRBV10-3 to TRBJ2-1, with unresolved D. Germline values: CDR1 ENHRY, CDR2 SYGVKD. The CDR3 runs to 11 residues. Trimming stripped 8 bases from V and 5 bases from J, with 7 bases between. CDR3 loop: CAIGVNNEQFF. The CDR3 region has the DNA TGTGCCATCGGCGTCAACAATGAGCAGTTCTTC.

The chain recombines TRBV2 with TRBJ2-3; D is undetermined. This CDR3 comprises 14 residues. Looked up from germline, CDR1 is SNHLY and CDR2 is FYNNEI. The V end lost 5 bases, the J end lost 5 bases, and 14 bases lay between the germline ends. This CDR3 is CASSLMGIQDTQYF. The CDR3 DNA follows: TGTGCCAGCAGTCTAATGGGGATTCAAGATACGCAGTATTTT.

The J gene is TRBJ2-3, the V gene TRBV7-3; TRBD2 matches at 7 bases. V was clipped by 5 bases and J by 6 bases; unmatched bases: 11. Germline V gene sequence: CDR1 SGHTA, CDR2 FQGTGA. The CDR3 is 15 residues long. Written as DNA, the CDR3 is TGTGCCAGCAGCACTCCGGGACTGGGAGGGGATACGCAGTATTTT. This codes for CASSTPGLGGDTQYF. Full variable domain (remainder filled in from reference TRBV7-3 and TRBJ2-3): GAGVSQTPSNKVTEKGKYVELRCDPISGHTALYWYRQSLGQGPEFLIYFQGTGAADDSGLPNDRFFAVRPEGSVSTLKIQRTERGDSAVYLCASSTPGLGGDTQYFGPGTRLTVL.

The rearrangement uses TRBV4-3 and TRBJ2-7; 12 nucleotides agree with TRBD1. Germline V gene data show CDR1 as LGHNA and CDR2 as YSLEER. This CDR3 spans 16 amino acids. With V trimmed by 0 bases and J by 5 bases, 5 bases remained unmatched. In nucleotides, the CDR3 is TGCGCCAGCAGCCAAGACCCGGGACAGGGGGCGGACGAGCAGTACTTC. Translation: CASSQDPGQGADEQYF.

In this sample, this clonotype turned up a few times. The rearrangement joins TRBV18 to TRBJ1-1; D is unresolved. V was clipped by 2 bases and J by 1 base, with 11 bases between them. CDR1 KGHSH and CDR2 LQKENI come from the germline V gene. There are 15 residues in the CDR3. CDR3 region: CASSPSSVRNTEAFF. DNA of the CDR3: TGTGCCAGCTCACCATCATCCGTCCGGAACACTGAAGCTTTCTTT.

The sample holds a few counts of this clonotype. The chain is built from TRBV7-2 and TRBJ2-1; 8 bases are a match to TRBD1. The CDR3 length is 15 residues. The germline V gene has CDR1 SGHTA and CDR2 FQGNSA. The V and J ends lost 6 bases and 5 bases, in that order; junction bases with no gene match: 9. CDR3 nucleotide sequence: TGTGCCAGCAGAGAGGGGGACAGGCCCCACAATGAGCAGTTCTTC. Translating gives CASREGDRPHNEQFF.

The V and J genes are TRBV12-3 or TRBV12-4 and TRBJ1-4; 9 bases align to TRBD1. With V trimmed by 6 bases and J by 7 bases, 6 bases remained unmatched. The CDR3 length is 14 residues. The CDR3 here is CASSRDRGSEKLFF. The CDR3 coding sequence is TGTGCCAGCAGCCGCGACAGGGGGAGTGAAAAACTGTTTTTT.

This clonotype was seen a few times. The chain employs TRBV4-1 and TRBJ1-4; 7 bases are shared with TRBD1. The V segment lost 6 bases and the J segment 11 bases; nucleotides outside the gene matches: 15. This CDR3 contains 15 residues. Per the germline V gene, CDR1 is MGHRA and CDR2 is YSYEKL. The CDR3 DNA reads as TGCGCCAGCAGATCAGTCAAGGGACAGACACTTAAACTGTTTTTT. This codes for CASRSVKGQTLKLFF.